The T cell receptor (beta chain) under discussion was sequenced for a study of blood T cell repertoires in COVID-19. About the research overall: From the United States, Italy and Spain came samples of acute and convalescent COVID-19. T cells, B-cell-depleted T cells, or PBMCs supplied cDNA or gDNA.

Measured with immunoSEQ multiplex PCR; TCRdb has only the in-frame clones, and not every one. In the table there are 130,000 to 150,000 clones, 65% to 80% of which are singletons. Germline V gene sequence: CDR1 SGHTA, CDR2 FQGNSA. Losses at the gene ends were 5 bases for V and 4 bases for J; bases not matched to a gene: 4. CDR3 length equals 15 residues. V is TRBV7-2 and J is TRBJ2-5, with 13 bases aligning to TRBD2. The clonotype was recovered from a man aged 80 or over with acute or convalescent COVID-19. Specimen: peripheral blood. CDR3 residues: CASSTLAGGSETQYF. CDR3 nucleotide sequence: TGTGCCAGCAGCACACTAGCGGGGGGGTCAGAGACCCAGTACTTC.